Shown below are 2 T cell receptor beta chains from a single sample sequenced in a study of CD8 T cells in ankylosing spondylitis. TCRdb re-derived calls from the 5' RACE reads in MiXCR, one entry per CDR3 protein. The table has approximately 110,000 distinct CDR3 sequences, around 24% seen once. Sequencing was carried out using synovial fluid, either unsorted or a sorted T cell fraction (not recorded which). These receptors originate from a male donor with ankylosing spondylitis.

About this clonotype itself: This may arise from a read error, as a much more abundant clone is one base away. The V call is TRBV7-4, the J call TRBJ1-1; D call uncertain. The germline V gene has CDR1 SGHVT and CDR2 SQSDAQ. The CDR3 sequence is 18 residues long. Deletions cut 4 bases from V and 0 bases from J, with 21 bases between. CDR3 sequence reads: CASSSRRTVRSMNTEAFF. CDR3 DNA sequence: TGTGCCAGCAGCTCACGCCGGACGGTACGTTCTATGAACACTGAAGCTTTCTTT.

V gene TRBV27 combines with J gene TRBJ1-5; no firm D call. This CDR3 spans 18 amino acids. V was shortened by 4 bases and J by 0 bases, with 19 bases between the two germline ends. The germline gives CDR1 MNHEY, CDR2 SMNVEV (reference sequence). The CDR3 sequence: CASSWCRDKRYSNQPQHF. The CDR3 region has the DNA TGTGCCAGCAGTTGGTGTCGAGACAAACGATATAGCAATCAGCCCCAGCATTTT.